This TCR beta chain was sequenced during a study of memory CD8 T cells in hepatitis C reinfection. As for the study in general: Pre-reinfection sampling occurred 55 to 20 weeks ahead of detected reinfection. Study results and caveats: With 5 or 6 donors, public clonotype conclusions could not be definitive.

Method: immunoSEQ multiplex PCR; TCRdb's copy keeps in-frame clones and lacks some. The data hold roughly 6,200 clones, with 85% to 90% observed a single time. Germline V gene sequence: CDR1 MNHEY, CDR2 SMNVEV (reference sequence). Between the trimmed V and J ends, which lost 3 bases and 4 bases, there was a span of 6 bases. The CDR3 runs to 13 residues. About this clone itself: No antigen is known for it.

Sample time point: pre-reinfection, 55 to 20 weeks before reinfection detection. The sorted cells went straight to TCR sequencing with no prior in vitro expansion. Donors came from people who inject drugs enrolled in HEPCO, Canada. Total naive CD8 T cells were sorted as viable CD3+ CD8+ CD45RO- cells from two donors. What was sequenced was naive CD8+ T cells sorted from blood. The rearrangement joins TRBV27 to TRBJ2-2; TRBD2 might be the D (6 bases). The origin of this receptor is a man in his fifties with hepatitis C virus infection. The CDR3 DNA sequence: TGTGCCAGCAGTTTGGGGGGCACCGGGGAGCTGTTTTTT. Translating gives CASSLGGTGELFF.